The source of this T cell receptor (beta chain) is a study of OX40 agonist ivuxolimab in advanced cancers. Study context: Prior checkpoint blockade (anti-PD-1, anti-PD-L1 or anti-CTLA-4) was permitted; approximately 40% had it.

The table came from immunoSEQ multiplex PCR; TCRdb's copy has only in-frame clones and leaves some out. The sample has roughly 50,000 clones, around 88% seen once. General study results and limits: CD8+ T cells were the subset that, on average, had more expanded clones than CD4+.

The length of the CDR3 is 14 residues. Germline-derived CDR1 and CDR2 are SGHNT and YYREEE (reference sequence). V was shortened by 2 bases and J by 7 bases, with 12 bases between the two germline ends. In regard to this clone: Its cognate antigen is unknown.

The sequencing here drew on CD4+ or CD8+ T cells sorted from blood, taken in a trial of the OX40 agonist ivuxolimab. V is TRBV5-4 and J is TRBJ1-4; a weak D match, TRBD1 (6 bases). The sequence derives from an adult with an advanced solid tumor such as melanoma, head and neck, liver or kidney cancer. For the CDR3, the DNA is TGTGCCAGCAGCTTACAGGGAGCGGGTGAAAAACTGTTTTTT. Amino acid sequence: CASSLQGAGEKLFF.